These 6 T cell receptor beta chains were sequenced from one sample in a study of response to subunit inactivated influenza vaccine (dated by TCRdb to the late 2010s). Library preparation used RT-PCR. TCRdb records Illumina HiSeq 2500 as the sequencer. TCRdb reran the public reads through fastp at Q25 and MiXCR, keeping productive beta chains. Each CDR3 protein gets just one entry, which takes the most common genes and DNA from the rows behind it. The sample data list about 540,000 distinct CDR3 sequences, and around a quarter of these were observed just once. Clones ranked in the top ten supply approximately 3% of the sample. The same sample was also studied in work on T cells expressing NK-cell markers. The second study's authors report: TCR beta cDNA libraries were prepared using 5'RACE template switching, which introduced a universal primer site and unique molecular identifiers.

Specimen: CD4+ T cells sorted from PBMCs, collected 11 to 12 days after vaccination. These receptors were collected from a man aged 50 to 59 who received an inactivated influenza vaccine. Donor details come from another sample of the same person, matched by shared clones.

This clonotype was recorded a few times. This chain joins TRBV3-1 and TRBJ2-7; D possibly uses TRBD1 or TRBD2 (5 bases each). The CDR3 consists of 13 residues. CDR1 is LGHDT, CDR2 YNNKEL, per germline (reference sequence). V was shortened by 0 bases and J by 10 bases, with 13 bases between the two germline ends. The CDR3 spells CASSQDPGAEQYF. The CDR3 DNA sequence: TGTGCCAGCAGCCAAGATCCCGGGGCCGAACAGTACTTC.

The chain has TRBV7-2 and TRBJ2-1, with 12 bases lining up with TRBD1. V was clipped by 5 bases and J by 5 bases; unmatched bases: 4. The CDR3 covers 15 residues. Germline V CDR1 and CDR2: SGHTA, FQGNSA. CDR3 sequence (DNA): TGTGCCAGCAGCCGGGACAGGGGGCACCACAATGAGCAGTTCTTC. As protein: CASSRDRGHHNEQFF.

This clonotype was recorded at least ten times. The rearrangement uses TRBV12-3 or TRBV12-4 and TRBJ2-5; tentatively, D is TRBD2 (6 bases). The CDR3 is 14 amino acids. The V gene lost 3 bases and the J gene lost 5 bases, with 13 bases spanning the gap. For the CDR3, the DNA is TGTGCCAGCAGTTTTGTAGCCGGAGGGGAGACCCAGTACTTC. It encodes CASSFVAGGETQYF.

The chain combines TRBV7-2 with TRBJ2-2; a weak D match, TRBD1 (6 bases). The ends were cut back, 2 bases at V and 4 bases at J, with 14 bases in the middle. The CDR3 runs 16 residues. Germline V CDR1 and CDR2: SGHTA, FQGNSA. The CDR3 loop reads CASSLLQGSITGELFF. In nucleotides, the CDR3 is TGTGCCAGCAGCTTACTCCAGGGGTCGATCACCGGGGAGCTGTTTTTT.

The sample holds one count of this clonotype. The rearrangement links TRBV30 to TRBJ2-2, with D perhaps matching TRBD1 (6 bases). V lost 0 bases and J 5 bases, leaving 16 bases between the germline ends. Germline CDR1 is GTSNPN and CDR2 is SVGIG (reference sequence). This CDR3 is 16 amino acids long. In nucleotides, the CDR3 is TGTGCCTGGAGTGTTGGACGAGCAAGGGGGACCGGGGAGCTGTTTTTT. Its protein is CAWSVGRARGTGELFF.

V usage is TRBV29-1 and J usage is TRBJ2-7, with 8 positions matching TRBD1. The CDR3 consists of 20 residues. The junction had 20 bases not matched to a gene; V was cut back by 1 base and J by 0 bases. Looked up from germline, CDR1 is SQVTM and CDR2 is ANQGSEA. The chain's CDR3 is CSVEGRVGTGSDWNSYEQYF. The CDR3 nucleotides are TGCAGCGTTGAAGGTCGGGTTGGGACAGGTTCCGACTGGAACTCCTACGAGCAGTACTTC.